What follows describes a single T cell receptor (beta chain). Trimming shortened V by 7 bases and J by 6 bases, and 11 bases separated the two germline ends. In germline, CDR1 is SGHDT, CDR2 YYEEEE. The CDR3 sequence is 11 residues long. The source of the sample is a study of blood T cell repertoires in COVID-19. Study at large: Sample material is recorded as cDNA or gDNA derived from T cells, B-cell-depleted T cells, or PBMCs.

How the authors handled the data: Researchers report that nucleated cell counts were estimated from reference gene primer amplification. TCRdb's table, derived via immunoSEQ multiplex PCR, lists solely in-frame clones and lacks some. V and J calls plus clone size are reproduced from that table; the DNA served to infer D and trimming. In the table there are under 300,000 clones, roughly 81% of which are singletons. The specimen was peripheral blood. This TCR was sampled from a middle-aged man with acute or convalescent COVID-19. This chain connects TRBV5-6 to TRBJ2-7; weak D call: TRBD1 (6 bases). The CDR3 here is CASETGAEQYF. DNA of the CDR3: TGTGCCAGCGAGACAGGCGCCGAGCAGTACTTC.